This TCR beta chain was obtained from a study of regulatory dendritic cells for organ transplantation. Repertoires were generated with immunoSEQ multiplex PCR, while TCRdb's copy carries only in-frame clones and drops some. The sample comprises approximately 29,000 clones, 82% of which are singletons, and approximately 0.094% rests with the top ten. The CDR3 runs to 17 residues. Looked up from germline, CDR1 is MGHDK and CDR2 is SYGVNS. V was shortened by 1 base and J by 0 bases, with 13 bases between the two germline ends. The TCR originated in a human donor in good health. The chain is built from TRBV25-1 and TRBJ2-4; D not certain. The sequenced sample was naive CD4+ T cells from blood. This sample's subset: CD45RA+ naive T cells. The CDR3 DNA reads as TGTGCCAGCAGTGAATCCCGAGGAGTACTAGCCAAAAACATTCAGTACTTC. Protein: CASSESRGVLAKNIQYF. Supplemented by reference TRBV25-1 and TRBJ2-4, the full variable domain reads EADIYQTPRYLVIGTGKKITLECSQTMGHDKMYWYQQDPGMELHLIHYSYGVNSTEKGDLSSESTVSRIRTEHFPLTLESARPSHTSQYLCASSESRGVLAKNIQYFGAGTRLSVL.